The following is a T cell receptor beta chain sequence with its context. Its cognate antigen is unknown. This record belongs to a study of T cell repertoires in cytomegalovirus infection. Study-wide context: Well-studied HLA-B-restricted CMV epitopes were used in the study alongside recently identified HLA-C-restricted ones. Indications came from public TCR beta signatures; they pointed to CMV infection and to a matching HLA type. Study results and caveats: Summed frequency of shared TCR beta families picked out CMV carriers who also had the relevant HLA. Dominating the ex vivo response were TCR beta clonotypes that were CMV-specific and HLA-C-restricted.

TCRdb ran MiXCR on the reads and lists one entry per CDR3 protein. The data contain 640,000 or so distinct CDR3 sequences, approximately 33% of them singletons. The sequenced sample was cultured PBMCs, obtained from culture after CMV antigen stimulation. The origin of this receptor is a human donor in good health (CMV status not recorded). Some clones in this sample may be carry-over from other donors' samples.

In nucleotides, the CDR3 is TGCAGCGGGGGGTGGGGAATGAACACTGAAGCTTTCTTT. Its translation is CSGGWGMNTEAFF. The chain carries TRBV29-1 and TRBJ1-1, with D maybe TRBD1 (5 bases). This CDR3 is built from 13 residues. Germline V CDR1 and CDR2: SQVTM, ANQGSEA. Trimming stripped 7 bases from V and 0 bases from J, with 12 bases between.